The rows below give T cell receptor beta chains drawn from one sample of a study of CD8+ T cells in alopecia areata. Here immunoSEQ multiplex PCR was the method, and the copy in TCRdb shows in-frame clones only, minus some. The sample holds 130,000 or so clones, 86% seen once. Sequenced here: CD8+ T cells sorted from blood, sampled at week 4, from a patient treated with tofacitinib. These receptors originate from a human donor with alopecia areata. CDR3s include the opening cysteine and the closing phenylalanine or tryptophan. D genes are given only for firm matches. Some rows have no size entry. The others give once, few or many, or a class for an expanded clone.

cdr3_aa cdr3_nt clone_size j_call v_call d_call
CASSGAGWQYF TGTGCCAGCAGTGGAGCAGGGTGGCAGTACTTC few TRBJ2-7 TRBV25-1 .
CASFTGELFF TGTGCCAGTTTCACCGGGGAGCTGTTTTTT once TRBJ2-2 TRBV30 .
CASKGAGNTEAFF TGTGCCAGCAAAGGGGCCGGGAACACTGAAGCTTTCTTT . TRBJ1-1 TRBV9 .
CASSLTENYEQYF TGTGCCAGCAGCCTCACGGAGAACTACGAGCAGTACTTC . TRBJ2-7 TRBV11-2 .
CASSLAASGINEQFF TGCGCCAGCAGCTTGGCGGCTAGCGGGATCAATGAGCAGTTCTTC . TRBJ2-1 TRBV5-1 TRBD2
CATSIGRGSYNEQFF TGTGCCACCAGCATTGGCAGGGGCTCCTACAATGAGCAGTTCTTC . TRBJ2-1 TRBV2 .
CASSYGVNYEQYF TGTGCCAGCAGTTATGGCGTGAACTACGAGCAGTACTTC once TRBJ2-7 TRBV27 .
CASNEYGGALAKNIQYF TGTGCCAGCAACGAATATGGGGGGGCACTAGCCAAAAACATTCAGTACTTC . TRBJ2-4 TRBV5-4 .
CASRGGLAGTDTQYF TGTGCCAGCAGGGGGGGACTAGCGGGGACAGATACGCAGTATTTT . TRBJ2-3 TRBV6-5 TRBD2
CASSPGTSEHFTDTQYF TGTGCCAGCAGCCCCGGGACTAGCGAGCACTTCACAGATACGCAGTATTTT . TRBJ2-3 TRBV7-9 TRBD2
CASSYTGVNPEAFF TGCGCCAGCAGCTATACAGGCGTGAATCCTGAAGCTTTCTTT . TRBJ1-1 TRBV4-1 .
CSVADRGGYTF TGCAGCGTTGCGGACAGGGGAGGCTACACCTTC . TRBJ1-2 TRBV29-1 TRBD1
CASSQVTIQTNNEQFF TGCGCCAGCAGCCAAGTAACTATTCAGACCAACAATGAGCAGTTCTTC . TRBJ2-1 TRBV4-1 .
CSVYLRQGNTGELFF TGCAGCGTGTACCTCCGACAGGGAAACACCGGGGAGCTGTTTTTT . TRBJ2-2 TRBV29-1 TRBD1
CSVDSGSSYNEQFF TGCAGCGTTGACAGTGGGAGCTCCTACAATGAGCAGTTCTTC . TRBJ2-1 TRBV29-1 .
CASSSPLGGPYNEQFF TGTGCCAGCAGTTCACCCCTAGGCGGACCCTACAATGAGCAGTTCTTC . TRBJ2-1 TRBV27 .
CASSAGAYEQYF TGTGCCAGCAGCGCGGGGGCTTACGAGCAGTACTTC . TRBJ2-7 TRBV9 .
CSVPFEGQGAGGELFF TGCAGCGTTCCCTTCGAGGGACAGGGGGCCGGCGGGGAGCTGTTTTTT . TRBJ2-2 TRBV29-1 TRBD1
CASSHTTYEQYF TGCGCCAGCAGCCATACAACCTACGAGCAGTACTTC few TRBJ2-7 TRBV23-1 .
CASSRGRYEQYF TGTGCCAGCAGCCGCGGTAGGTACGAGCAGTACTTC . TRBJ2-7 TRBV11-2 .
CASSSNRDSRNEQYF TGTGCCAGCAGTTCGAACAGGGATTCCCGCAACGAGCAGTACTTC . TRBJ2-7 TRBV27 .
CASRGGQLNYGYTF TGTGCCAGCAGGGGTGGTCAGTTGAACTATGGCTACACCTTC . TRBJ1-2 TRBV9 .
CASSLSRSGAQYF TGTGCCAGCAGTTTATCCCGATCCGGCGCGCAGTACTTC . TRBJ2-7 TRBV27 .
CASSYGSGQFF TGTGCCAGCAGTTACGGGTCGGGGCAGTTCTTC . TRBJ2-1 TRBV6-5 .
CASSLVDRAGEQYF TGCGCCAGCAGCTTAGTGGACAGGGCGGGCGAGCAGTACTTC few TRBJ2-7 TRBV5-1 TRBD1
CASSPPGGNEQFF TGTGCCAGCAGCCCTCCAGGGGGGAATGAGCAGTTCTTC . TRBJ2-1 TRBV27 .
CAWTFDSTSYNEQFF TGTGCCTGGACGTTTGACAGCACCTCCTACAATGAGCAGTTCTTC . TRBJ2-1 TRBV30 .
CASSLADRGDTEAFF TGTGCCAGCAGCTTGGCAGACAGGGGTGACACTGAAGCTTTCTTT . TRBJ1-1 TRBV5-6 TRBD1
CASSLIQGSGELFF TGTGCCAGCAGTTTAATCCAGGGTTCCGGGGAGCTGTTTTTT . TRBJ2-2 TRBV27 .
CASSLLSGLDGNEQFF TGTGCCAGCAGTTTATTATCTGGTCTAGATGGGAATGAGCAGTTCTTC . TRBJ2-1 TRBV27 .
CASSSGLAEFYEQYF TGTGCCAGCAGTTCCGGACTAGCGGAGTTCTACGAGCAGTACTTC . TRBJ2-7 TRBV6-5 TRBD2
CASSLLAGPVIKTQYF TGTGCCAGCAGCTTACTGGCAGGGCCGGTTATCAAGACCCAGTACTTC . TRBJ2-5 TRBV7-9 .
CASSESGTNYGYTF TGCGCCAGCAGTGAGTCGGGGACAAACTATGGCTACACCTTC . TRBJ1-2 TRBV10-2 .
CASSPRQGPADTQYF TGTGCCAGCAGCCCGAGACAGGGGCCGGCAGATACGCAGTATTTT . TRBJ2-3 TRBV7-9 TRBD1
CASSFPGSYGYTF TGTGCCAGCAGCTTCCCGGGTAGCTATGGCTACACCTTC . TRBJ1-2 TRBV7-9 .
CASSKLAASSYNEQFF TGTGCCAGCAGCAAACTAGCGGCTAGCTCCTACAATGAGCAGTTCTTC . TRBJ2-1 TRBV27 TRBD2
CASSSGTLSYNEQFF TGTGCCAGCAGTTCCGGGACTCTCTCCTACAATGAGCAGTTCTTC . TRBJ2-1 TRBV27 .
CAWRGLAKEQFF TGTGCCTGGAGGGGACTAGCAAAGGAGCAGTTCTTC once TRBJ2-1 TRBV30 TRBD2
CASSQGHGSYEQYF TGTGCCAGCAGCCAGGGTCACGGGAGCTACGAGCAGTACTTC . TRBJ2-7 TRBV11-2 .
CSVVGQDRSVAYEQYF TGCAGCGTTGTAGGGCAGGACCGAAGTGTAGCCTACGAGCAGTACTTC few TRBJ2-7 TRBV29-1 .
CSVRAYEQYF TGCAGCGTTAGAGCCTACGAGCAGTACTTC . TRBJ2-7 TRBV29-1 .
CASSDGQGNEQYF TGTGCCAGCAGTGACGGCCAGGGGAACGAGCAGTACTTC . TRBJ2-7 TRBV25-1 .
CASSLLRDGVTGELFF TGTGCCAGTAGCCTCCTCAGGGACGGGGTGACCGGGGAGCTGTTTTTT . TRBJ2-2 TRBV19 .
CASRTGQGVTEAFF TGTGCCAGCAGAACCGGACAGGGGGTTACTGAAGCTTTCTTT . TRBJ1-1 TRBV6-1 TRBD1
CSALQGAKNTGELFF TGCAGCGCTCTACAGGGGGCGAAGAACACCGGGGAGCTGTTTTTT few TRBJ2-2 TRBV29-1 TRBD1
CASADGNTEAFF TGTGCCAGTGCTGACGGGAACACTGAAGCTTTCTTT . TRBJ1-1 TRBV19 .
CSVVDRGTGELFF TGCAGCGTTGTGGACAGGGGCACCGGGGAGCTGTTTTTT . TRBJ2-2 TRBV29-1 TRBD1
CSVVPQGVYEQYF TGCAGCGTTGTACCTCAGGGGGTGTACGAGCAGTACTTC . TRBJ2-7 TRBV29-1 TRBD1
CSVEGGTGSREQYF TGCAGCGTTGAAGGAGGGACAGGGTCGCGGGAGCAGTACTTC . TRBJ2-7 TRBV29-1 TRBD1
CASSSGAGELFF TGTGCCAGCAGCTCCGGGGCCGGGGAGCTGTTTTTT . TRBJ2-2 TRBV7-9 .
CASSSGTGSYEQYF TGCGCCAGCAGCTCCGGGACAGGGTCCTACGAGCAGTACTTC . TRBJ2-7 TRBV5-1 TRBD1
CASSLRDGSNQPQHF TGTGCCAGTAGTCTACGGGACGGAAGCAATCAGCCCCAGCATTTT . TRBJ1-5 TRBV19 .
CASRSYNEQFF TGTGCCAGTAGGAGCTACAATGAGCAGTTCTTC . TRBJ2-1 TRBV19 .
CASSPEGSDTQYF TGTGCCAGCAGCCCCGAAGGTTCAGATACGCAGTATTTT . TRBJ2-3 TRBV7-9 .
CASSVAGGGTDTQYF TGTGCCAGCAGCGTAGCGGGAGGTGGCACAGATACGCAGTATTTT . TRBJ2-3 TRBV9 TRBD2
CASSLGANYGYTF TGTGCCAGCAGCTTGGGGGCTAACTATGGCTACACCTTC . TRBJ1-2 TRBV27 .
CASSLPTSESYEQYF TGTGCCAGCAGTCTCCCGACTAGCGAATCCTACGAGCAGTACTTC . TRBJ2-7 TRBV28 TRBD2
CASSFSSISLSGQLTGELFF TGTGCCAGCAGTTTCTCTTCAATCTCGTTATCCGGACAGCTCACCGGGGAGCTGTTTTTT few TRBJ2-2 TRBV27 .
CASSQEAQGAGELFF TGCGCCAGCAGCCAAGAAGCACAGGGCGCCGGGGAGCTGTTTTTT . TRBJ2-2 TRBV4-1 .
CASSAVPGPSFQETQYF TGTGCCAGCAGTGCCGTACCGGGACCAAGTTTCCAAGAGACCCAGTACTTC . TRBJ2-5 TRBV27 .